This record covers a single T cell receptor (beta chain). This clone was recorded once. Its antigen remains unidentified. Base qualities are not recorded, but no much larger clone differs from it by a single base. Libraries came from the immunoSEQ multiplex PCR assay. TCRdb stores this immuneACCESS table with in-frame sequences only. Part of the clones is absent; in the studies checked, under half of the shortfall reflects unresolved V genes, and no reason is known for the rest. In all, the sample holds tens of thousands of clones, and about 83% of those were seen once. The leading ten clones occupy 0.75% to 0.85% of the sample. The V end loses 2 bases and the J end loses 4 bases, and a stretch of 14 bases separates them. CDR1 SNHLY and CDR2 FYNNEI were looked up in the germline V gene. The CDR3 runs 15 residues from the cysteine to the phenylalanine. Of all the DNA, just the CDR3 is kept, 45 bases in frame from base 1.

The data were taken from a study of radiotherapy plus CTLA-4 blockade in lung cancer (dated by TCRdb to the late 2010s). Notes on the research overall: Objective responses were observed in approximately 18% of enrolled patients, and disease control was achieved in approximately 30%. Summary of the overall study and its limitations: TCR clones derived from tumors expanded in peripheral blood after treatment with radiotherapy and ipilimumab. Early dynamic changes in blood T cell clones, together with increased serum interferon-beta after radiation, were reported as the strongest predictors of response.

The study tested focal radiation therapy combined with CTLA-4 blockade (ipilimumab) in patients with chemo-refractory metastatic non-small-cell lung cancer. The input for sequencing was peripheral blood, taken from a patient treated with radiotherapy plus ipilimumab. The TCR comes from a human donor with non-small cell lung cancer who had stable disease on radiotherapy plus ipilimumab. The chain couples TRBV2 to TRBJ1-2; the D gene cannot be named for sure. CDR3 loop: CASSELIGAGYGYTF. The nucleotide sequence is given as TGTGCCAGCAGTGAATTGATAGGTGCGGGCTATGGCTACACCTTC.